This passage covers 17 T cell receptor beta chains from one sample sequenced in a study of blood T cells in healthy people across ages. A second about 7 to 12 cycle PCR used barcoded and J-beta primers. TCRdb reprocessed the 5' RACE reads with MiXCR, giving one entry per CDR3 protein. The data show roughly 790,000 distinct CDR3 sequences, approximately 43% seen once. The sequencing input was blood. The receptors were gathered from a woman in her fifties or sixties in good health.

This clonotype was counted only a few times. V is TRBV24-1 and J is TRBJ1-2; 12 positions agree with TRBD1. The CDR3 covers 16 residues. Germline V gene lookup returns CDR1 KGHDR and CDR2 SFDVKD. The trim removed 4 bases at V and 6 bases at J, leaving 8 bases unmatched. CDR3 loop: CATSDSGTGGEHGYTF. The CDR3 DNA is TGTGCCACCAGTGACTCCGGGACAGGGGGCGAGCATGGCTACACCTTC.

As for this clonotype: An end of the junction differs from the germline gene, which may be a read error. This chain links TRBV13 with TRBJ2-5, with 10 nucleotides matching TRBD2. Germline CDR1 reads PRHDT; CDR2 reads FYEKMQ (reference sequence). The CDR3 totals 17 residues. For the CDR3, the DNA is TGTGCCAGCAGCTTTAAGTTACAAGCGGGAGGGGTAGAGACCCGGTACTTC. Protein product: CASSFKLQAGGVETRYF.

A remark on this clonotype: One junction end disagrees with the germline gene, perhaps due to a read error. V usage is TRBV2 and J usage is TRBJ2-3; 7 nucleotides align to TRBD1. Germline loops: CDR1 SNHLY, CDR2 FYNNEI. The CDR3 extends over 14 amino acids. The CDR3 sequence: CASTETGVEDTQYF. The CDR3 coding sequence is TGTGCCAGCACTGAAACAGGGGTGGAAGATACGCAGTATTTT.

This chain connects TRBV5-1 to TRBJ2-1; 8 nucleotides line up with TRBD1. V shed 0 bases, J shed 6 bases, and the junction held 8 bases outside the gene matches. CDR1 and CDR2 (germline): SGHRS, YFSETQ. This CDR3 spans 16 amino acids. This CDR3 reads CASSLGSQGALNEQFF. The CDR3 region has the DNA TGCGCCAGCAGCTTGGGATCGCAGGGGGCCCTCAATGAGCAGTTCTTC.

The chain uses TRBV27 and TRBJ1-5, with unresolved D. This CDR3 has 14 amino acids. V was trimmed by 6 bases and J by 5 bases, leaving 14 bases between them. The germline V gene encodes CDR1 MNHEY and CDR2 SMNVEV (reference sequence). In DNA form, the CDR3 reads TGTGCCAGCAGCCCCTGGGGAAAGGATCAGCCCCAGCATTTT. Its protein product is CASSPWGKDQPQHF.

This chain connects TRBV6-5 to TRBJ2-7, with TRBD2 matching 10 bases. The CDR3 runs to 19 residues. Trimming at V came to 2 bases and at J to 2 bases, leaving 15 bases not matched to a gene. Germline CDR1 and CDR2: MNHEY and SVGAGI. The CDR3 is CASSYEGASGRAKTYEQYF. The CDR3 DNA follows: TGTGCCAGCAGTTACGAGGGGGCTAGCGGGAGAGCCAAGACCTACGAGCAGTACTTC.

About this clonotype itself: One junction end does not reproduce the germline sequence, and a read error may be involved. The genes are TRBV3-1 and TRBJ1-4, with D possibly TRBD1 on 5 matching bases. Per the germline V gene, CDR1 is LGHDT and CDR2 is YNNKEL (reference sequence). The CDR3 covers 17 residues. The CDR3 here is CDSSQGDLKPGNEKLFF. The DNA of the CDR3 is TGTGACAGCAGCCAAGGGGACCTCAAACCGGGCAATGAAAAACTGTTTTTT. The complete variable domain, with remaining parts taken from reference TRBV3-1 and TRBJ1-4, reads DTAVSQTPKYLVTQMGNDKSIKCEQNLGHDTMYWYKQDSKKFLKIMFSYNNKELIINETVPNRFSPKSPDKAHLNLHINSLELGDSAVYFCDSSQGDLKPGNEKLFFGSGTQLSVL.

The chain couples TRBV12-3 or TRBV12-4 to TRBJ1-2; D unclear. There are 10 residues in the CDR3. The V and J ends lost 5 bases and 13 bases respectively, with 11 bases between them. CDR3 nucleotide sequence: TGTGCCAGCAGTGCCCACAGCCGCACCTTC. This translates into CASSAHSRTF.

This clonotype was seen at least ten times. This chain uses TRBV7-3 with TRBJ2-1; 13 bases match TRBD2. CDR3 size: 15 residues. In germline, CDR1 is SGHTA, CDR2 FQGTGA. J was trimmed by 2 bases and V by 5 bases; bases with no gene match: 0. CDR3 nucleotide sequence: TGTGCCAGCAGCGGGACTAGCGGGGCCTACAATGAGCAGTTCTTC. It codes for CASSGTSGAYNEQFF.

The CDR3 coding sequence is TGTGCCAGCAGCCATCGCGGCACTAGCGGGGGGAGGGAGACCCAGTACTTC. Translated, it gives CASSHRGTSGGRETQYF. This sequence joins TRBV3-1 and TRBJ2-5; 12 nucleotides align to TRBD2. J lost 5 bases, V lost 3 bases, and 10 bases had no gene match. The CDR3 totals 17 residues. The V gene's germline CDR1 is LGHDT and CDR2 YNNKEL (reference sequence).

This clonotype was seen at least ten times. This sequence joins TRBV6-2 or TRBV6-3 and TRBJ1-2; D ambiguous. CDR1 and CDR2 from the germline V gene are MNHEY and SVGEGT. The CDR3 is 12 residues long. The V end was cut by 2 bases, the J end by 7 bases, with 8 bases between. CDR3 loop: CASSYTMSGYTF. The CDR3 DNA is TGTGCCAGCAGTTACACCATGAGTGGCTACACCTTC.

Details on this clonotype: This may stem from a read error, because a much larger clone lies one nucleotide away. Here the CDR3 reads CASSHTDGEGTQFF. CDR3 bases: TGTGCCAGCAGCCACACCGACGGCGAGGGGACCCAGTTCTTC. The chain joins TRBV7-2 to TRBJ2-1, with D perhaps TRBD1 or TRBD2 (5 bases each). The V end lost 5 bases, the J end lost 13 bases, and 21 bases lay between the germline ends. From germline, CDR1 is SGHTA and CDR2 FQGNSA. The CDR3 length is 14 residues. The full variable domain, with the rest looked up from reference TRBV7-2 and TRBJ2-1, is GAGVSQSPSNKVTEKGKDVELRCDPISGHTALYWYRQSLGQGLEFLIYFQGNSAPDKSGLPSDRFSAERTGGSVSTLTIQRTQQEDSAVYLCASSHTDGEGTQFFGPGTRLTVL.

Regarding this clonotype: A single base separates this from a much larger clone, so it may be a read error. This rearrangement joins TRBV3-1 to TRBJ2-7; either TRBD1 or TRBD2 may fit D (6 bases each). With the DNA end fitting TRBJ2-5 better, the J assignment may be wrong. The V gene's germline CDR1 is LGHDT and CDR2 YNNKEL (reference sequence). This CDR3 comprises 14 residues. The CDR3, as DNA: TGTGCCAGCAGCCAAGAGGCAGGAGGGGGGACCCAGTACTTC. Its protein product is CASSQEAGGGTQYF.

This sequence joins TRBV2 and TRBJ1-5; D is perhaps TRBD1 (5 bases). Germline V gene sequence: CDR1 SNHLY, CDR2 FYNNEI. V was pared by 2 bases and J by 6 bases, with 8 bases between. The length of the CDR3 is 13 residues. CDR3 region: CASSETGGQPQHF. As DNA, the CDR3 is TGTGCCAGCAGTGAAACCGGGGGTCAGCCCCAGCATTTT.

The CDR3 DNA sequence: TGTGCCAGCAGCCAAGATCTTACAGGCGCCAACTATGGCTACACCTTC. Amino acid sequence: CASSQDLTGANYGYTF. The chain couples TRBV3-1 to TRBJ1-2; D may be TRBD1 (5 bases). The CDR3 spans 16 residues. With 0 bases removed from V and 2 bases from J, the gap between germline ends came to 13 bases. The germline V gene has CDR1 LGHDT and CDR2 YNNKEL (reference sequence).

Regarding this clonotype: A much larger clone is a single base away; this may be a read error. The CDR3 loop is CASSASAQETQFF. The CDR3 region has the DNA TGTGCCAGCTCCGCGTCCGCACAAGAGACCCAGTTCTTC. This rearrangement joins TRBV12-3 or TRBV12-4 to TRBJ2-5; D is unresolved. Judging by the DNA end, TRBJ2-1 fits better; the J call may be wrong. CDR3 length: 13 amino acids.

This clonotype was counted a few times. This chain uses TRBV20-1 with TRBJ2-6; D remains unclear. Between the trimmed V and J ends, which lost 6 bases and 2 bases, there was a span of 11 bases. Germline CDR1 DFQATT, CDR2 SNEGSKA (reference sequence). This CDR3 has 14 residues. The CDR3 DNA sequence: TGCAGTGCCGAAGTGGAAACTGGGGCCAACGTCCTGACTTTC. Protein: CSAEVETGANVLTF.